Listed below are T cell receptor beta chains from one sample, sequenced in a study of cytomegalovirus exposure and HLA in healthy donors. Assay: immunoSEQ multiplex PCR; the TCRdb copy retains only in-frame clones and omits some. The table lists 190,000 or so clones, approximately 80% of them singletons. Sequenced sample: PBMCs. These receptors were obtained from a woman aged 30 to 39 in good health and CMV-seropositive. CDR3s include the opening cysteine and the closing phenylalanine or tryptophan. D genes are given only for firm matches. Part of the rows lack a size; the others show once, few, many or a class for expanded clones.

V gene: TRBV5-8; clone size: -; D gene: -; J gene: TRBJ2-2; CDR3 DNA: TGTGCCAGCAGCTCTGACAGGAGGTCATACGGGGAGCTGTTTTTT; CDR3 protein: CASSSDRRSYGELFF
V gene: TRBV23-1; clone size: -; D gene: -; J gene: TRBJ1-5; CDR3 DNA: TGCGCCAGCAGTCAATCTCGCAGATCTGGCAATCAGCCCCAGCATTTT; CDR3 protein: CASSQSRRSGNQPQHF
V gene: TRBV5-6; clone size: -; D gene: -; J gene: TRBJ2-7; CDR3 DNA: TGTGCCAGCAGCTTACGACAGGCCCACGAGCAGTACTTC; CDR3 protein: CASSLRQAHEQYF
V gene: TRBV7-2; clone size: -; D gene: TRBD2; J gene: TRBJ2-1; CDR3 DNA: TGTGCCAGCAGCTGGGCGGGAGGTGCAGAGATTTACAATGAGCAGTTCTTC; CDR3 protein: CASSWAGGAEIYNEQFF
V gene: TRBV5-1; clone size: -; D gene: TRBD2; J gene: TRBJ2-1; CDR3 DNA: TGCGCCAGCAGCGTCGGACTAGCGGGAGTTAGTGAGCAGTTCTTC; CDR3 protein: CASSVGLAGVSEQFF
V gene: TRBV6-5; clone size: -; D gene: -; J gene: TRBJ2-3; CDR3 DNA: TGTGCCAGCAGTTACGAAGCCCAAGGAGGGTGGGATACGCAGTATTTT; CDR3 protein: CASSYEAQGGWDTQYF
V gene: TRBV27; clone size: -; D gene: TRBD1; J gene: TRBJ2-1; CDR3 DNA: TGTGCCAGGAGACAGGGGGTCCGGGAAAATGAGCAGTTCTTC; CDR3 protein: CARRQGVRENEQFF
V gene: TRBV29-1; clone size: few; D gene: -; J gene: TRBJ1-2; CDR3 DNA: TGCAGCGTTGAGAGAGGGTTAGGCTATGGCTACACCTTC; CDR3 protein: CSVERGLGYGYTF
V gene: TRBV27; clone size: -; D gene: TRBD2; J gene: TRBJ2-7; CDR3 DNA: TGTGCCAGCAGTTTTGCTAGCGGAACCTACGAGCAGTACTTC; CDR3 protein: CASSFASGTYEQYF
V gene: TRBV28; clone size: -; D gene: TRBD1; J gene: TRBJ1-2; CDR3 DNA: TGTGCCAGCGCCAGGACAGGGCCTAACTATGGCTACACCTTC; CDR3 protein: CASARTGPNYGYTF
V gene: TRBV7-2; clone size: -; D gene: TRBD1; J gene: TRBJ2-2; CDR3 DNA: TGTGCCAGCAGTCAAGCAAGGGGGCTCGGGGAGCTGTTTTTT; CDR3 protein: CASSQARGLGELFF
V gene: TRBV2; clone size: -; D gene: TRBD2; J gene: TRBJ2-2; CDR3 DNA: TGTGCCAGCAGTGTATCGACTAGCGGGAGGGCGAACACCGGGGAGCTGTTTTTT; CDR3 protein: CASSVSTSGRANTGELFF
V gene: TRBV7-3; clone size: -; D gene: TRBD2; J gene: TRBJ2-1; CDR3 DNA: TGTGCCAGCACCCCGGGACTAGCAAGCAACGAGCAGTTCTTC; CDR3 protein: CASTPGLASNEQFF
V gene: TRBV25-1; clone size: -; D gene: -; J gene: TRBJ1-4; CDR3 DNA: TGTGCCAGCAGTGAATTGGGAGGCCCAGAGGAAAAACTGTTTTTT; CDR3 protein: CASSELGGPEEKLFF
V gene: TRBV21-1; clone size: few; D gene: -; J gene: TRBJ1-5; CDR3 DNA: TGTGCCAGCAGCAAAACGGATCAGCCCCAGCATTTT; CDR3 protein: CASSKTDQPQHF
V gene: TRBV5-1; clone size: -; D gene: -; J gene: TRBJ2-2; CDR3 DNA: TGCGCCAGCAGCTTGCCTAGCAGCACCGGGGAGCTGTTTTTT; CDR3 protein: CASSLPSSTGELFF
V gene: TRBV6-5; clone size: -; D gene: -; J gene: TRBJ1-1; CDR3 DNA: TGTGCCAGCAGTTACTGGGGTGTACAGGGCAACACTGAAGCTTTCTTT; CDR3 protein: CASSYWGVQGNTEAFF
V gene: TRBV6-5; clone size: -; D gene: TRBD1; J gene: TRBJ1-4; CDR3 DNA: TGTGCCAGCAGGATAGGGGGCTTTAATGAAAAACTGTTTTTT; CDR3 protein: CASRIGGFNEKLFF
V gene: TRBV15; clone size: -; D gene: -; J gene: TRBJ2-1; CDR3 DNA: TGTGCCACCAGCGGCGGGGGCCGGGAGCAGTTCTTC; CDR3 protein: CATSGGGREQFF
V gene: TRBV28; clone size: -; D gene: -; J gene: TRBJ1-5; CDR3 DNA: TGTGCCAGCAGTTTATCCGGGAGGAATCAGCCCCAGCATTTT; CDR3 protein: CASSLSGRNQPQHF
V gene: TRBV5-1; clone size: -; D gene: -; J gene: TRBJ2-3; CDR3 DNA: TGCGCCAGCAGCCAAGGGGCGGGATCCACGGATACGCAGTATTTT; CDR3 protein: CASSQGAGSTDTQYF
V gene: TRBV2; clone size: -; D gene: TRBD1; J gene: TRBJ2-2; CDR3 DNA: TGTGCCAGCAGTGGACAGGGTATCCCCGGGGAGCTGTTTTTT; CDR3 protein: CASSGQGIPGELFF
V gene: TRBV28; clone size: few; D gene: -; J gene: TRBJ1-2; CDR3 DNA: TGTGCCAGCAGCCCCCCGAGCGGCTATGGCTACACCTTC; CDR3 protein: CASSPPSGYGYTF
V gene: TRBV5-1; clone size: -; D gene: -; J gene: TRBJ1-1; CDR3 DNA: TGCGCCAGCAGCTTGTTGGCGACAACGAACACTGAAGCTTTCTTT; CDR3 protein: CASSLLATTNTEAFF
V gene: TRBV28; clone size: -; D gene: -; J gene: TRBJ1-5; CDR3 DNA: TGTGCCAGCAGTTCTCTGGACTTTAGGGGCAATCAGCCCCAGCATTTT; CDR3 protein: CASSSLDFRGNQPQHF
V gene: TRBV27; clone size: -; D gene: -; J gene: TRBJ2-7; CDR3 DNA: TGTGCCAGCAGTCAGGGGTCCTACGAGCAGTACTTC; CDR3 protein: CASSQGSYEQYF
V gene: TRBV7-8; clone size: -; D gene: TRBD2; J gene: TRBJ2-1; CDR3 DNA: TGTGCCAGCAGCTTAGTTGAGACTAGCGGATACAATGAGCAGTTCTTC; CDR3 protein: CASSLVETSGYNEQFF
V gene: TRBV18; clone size: -; D gene: TRBD2; J gene: TRBJ2-7; CDR3 DNA: TGTGCCAGCTCAAGGGGACTAGCGGGCCCCTACGAGCAGTACTTC; CDR3 protein: CASSRGLAGPYEQYF
V gene: TRBV11-1; clone size: -; D gene: TRBD1; J gene: TRBJ1-1; CDR3 DNA: TGTGCCAGCAGCTCCCGGGACAGGGACTCGAACACTGAAGCTTTCTTT; CDR3 protein: CASSSRDRDSNTEAFF
V gene: TRBV7-3; clone size: -; D gene: -; J gene: TRBJ1-2; CDR3 DNA: TGTGCCAGCAGCTTCGGGAGCAGGGCTGACTACACCTTC; CDR3 protein: CASSFGSRADYTF
V gene: TRBV9; clone size: -; D gene: TRBD2; J gene: TRBJ2-3; CDR3 DNA: TGTGCCAGCAGCCCAGCGGGAATGACGAATACGCAGTATTTT; CDR3 protein: CASSPAGMTNTQYF
V gene: TRBV7-9; clone size: -; D gene: -; J gene: TRBJ1-2; CDR3 DNA: TGTGCCAGCAGCTCAATCGAAACAGGGCTCTCCTATGGCTACACCTTC; CDR3 protein: CASSSIETGLSYGYTF
V gene: TRBV19; clone size: few; D gene: TRBD1; J gene: TRBJ1-3; CDR3 DNA: TGTGCCATTGGGGCAGGGGGCACTGGAAACACCATATATTTT; CDR3 protein: CAIGAGGTGNTIYF
V gene: TRBV5-4; clone size: -; D gene: TRBD2; J gene: TRBJ2-2; CDR3 DNA: TGTGCCAGCAGCCCGGCGGGGGGGCGGCCGGCTGGCACCGGGGAGCTGTTTTTT; CDR3 protein: CASSPAGGRPAGTGELFF
V gene: TRBV5-1; clone size: -; D gene: TRBD2; J gene: TRBJ2-3; CDR3 DNA: TGCGCCAGCAGCCTATTAGCGGGAGAAAGCACAGATACGCAGTATTTT; CDR3 protein: CASSLLAGESTDTQYF
V gene: TRBV30; clone size: -; D gene: TRBD2; J gene: TRBJ2-2; CDR3 DNA: TGTGCCTGGAGTCTCTTTAGCGGGACTTCGAACACCGGGGAGCTGTTTTTT; CDR3 protein: CAWSLFSGTSNTGELFF
V gene: TRBV30; clone size: -; D gene: -; J gene: TRBJ2-7; CDR3 DNA: TGTGCCTGGCAGCGGTACCGACAACTCGCGTACGAGCAGTACTTC; CDR3 protein: CAWQRYRQLAYEQYF
V gene: TRBV5-6; clone size: -; D gene: TRBD2; J gene: TRBJ2-5; CDR3 DNA: TGTGCCAGCAGCTTGGCCGCGGGAGGGTACCAAGAGACCCAGTACTTC; CDR3 protein: CASSLAAGGYQETQYF
V gene: TRBV11-3; clone size: -; D gene: -; J gene: TRBJ2-1; CDR3 DNA: TGTGCCAGCAGCTTAGGAGGCACACGGAGCAATGAGCAGTTCTTC; CDR3 protein: CASSLGGTRSNEQFF
V gene: TRBV2; clone size: once; D gene: TRBD2; J gene: TRBJ2-7; CDR3 DNA: TGTGCCACGTCGACTAGCGGCTACGAGCAGTACTTC; CDR3 protein: CATSTSGYEQYF
V gene: TRBV28; clone size: -; D gene: TRBD2; J gene: TRBJ2-3; CDR3 DNA: TGTGCCAGCAGTTTATCGGGACTAGCGGGACTGGATACGCAGTATTTT; CDR3 protein: CASSLSGLAGLDTQYF
V gene: TRBV6-6; clone size: once; D gene: -; J gene: TRBJ1-1; CDR3 DNA: TGTGCCAGCAGTGCCGGAGGTGGGAACACTGAAGCTTTCTTT; CDR3 protein: CASSAGGGNTEAFF
V gene: TRBV28; clone size: -; D gene: TRBD2; J gene: TRBJ2-3; CDR3 DNA: TGTGCCAGCTCAACCCCCGGGACTAGCGGCGCAGATACGCAGTATTTT; CDR3 protein: CASSTPGTSGADTQYF
V gene: TRBV18; clone size: few; D gene: -; J gene: TRBJ2-1; CDR3 DNA: TGTGCCAGCTCACAGACAGGGGACTACTACAATGAGCAGTTCTTC; CDR3 protein: CASSQTGDYYNEQFF
V gene: TRBV29-1; clone size: -; D gene: TRBD1; J gene: TRBJ2-5; CDR3 DNA: TGCAGCGTTGAAGGACAGGGCCCCGAGACCCAGTACTTC; CDR3 protein: CSVEGQGPETQYF
V gene: TRBV4-2; clone size: -; D gene: -; J gene: TRBJ1-2; CDR3 DNA: TGTGCCAGCAGCCAAAAGGGACTCCTGGAGGACTATGGCTACACCTTC; CDR3 protein: CASSQKGLLEDYGYTF
V gene: TRBV9; clone size: -; D gene: -; J gene: TRBJ2-7; CDR3 DNA: TGTGCCAGCAGCGTAGGACAGACCTACGAGCAGTACTTC; CDR3 protein: CASSVGQTYEQYF
V gene: TRBV7-3; clone size: few; D gene: TRBD2; J gene: TRBJ2-7; CDR3 DNA: TGTGCCAGCTCCGTGAGTAGCGGGAGTGGCGAGCAGTACTTC; CDR3 protein: CASSVSSGSGEQYF
V gene: TRBV25-1; clone size: -; D gene: -; J gene: TRBJ1-1; CDR3 DNA: TGTGCCAGCAGTGACCCCAGAACCATGAACACTGAAGCTTTCTTT; CDR3 protein: CASSDPRTMNTEAFF
V gene: TRBV5-1; clone size: once; D gene: TRBD2; J gene: TRBJ2-3; CDR3 DNA: TGCGCCACCAGGCGGGAGAGTGGCACAGATACGCAGTATTTT; CDR3 protein: CATRRESGTDTQYF
V gene: TRBV5-1; clone size: -; D gene: -; J gene: TRBJ2-3; CDR3 DNA: TGCGCCAGCCCCTTTCGAGATACGCAGTATTTT; CDR3 protein: CASPFRDTQYF
V gene: TRBV10-3; clone size: -; D gene: TRBD1; J gene: TRBJ2-7; CDR3 DNA: TGTGCCATCAGTGGTGGGACAGGGTCCTACGAGCAGTACTTC; CDR3 protein: CAISGGTGSYEQYF
V gene: TRBV7-3; clone size: -; D gene: TRBD1; J gene: TRBJ2-1; CDR3 DNA: TGTGCCAGCAGCGTCCGGGACAGGGGTTACAATGAGCAGTTCTTC; CDR3 protein: CASSVRDRGYNEQFF